This TCR beta chain was found in a study of immune evolution from preneoplasia to lung adenocarcinoma. General study results and limits: Clonality was highest in normal lung, lower in later-stage lesions apparently. Top clone share appeared to fall from AAH through AIS, MIA, adenocarcinoma.

Sequenced by immunoSEQ multiplex PCR; TCRdb stores in-frame clones only, minus some. The profile shows about 5,100 clones, 75% to 80% of them singletons. CDR1 and CDR2 (germline): SGHNT, YYREEE (reference sequence). J gave up 10 bases and V 4 bases, and 14 bases lay outside the gene matches. The CDR3 consists of 16 residues. Patient tissue came from resections in Japan or China, 2014–2017. Histologic diagnosis was independently verified by two lung pathologists. This clone appeared a single time. Its antigen is not known. The chain joins TRBV5-4 to TRBJ1-6, with 7 nucleotides matching TRBD1. This receptor was obtained from a person aged 55 to 75 with lung adenocarcinoma. The sequencing input was FFPE normal lung tissue adjacent to the tumor. CDR3 residues: CASSRSQTGTRSPLHF. The DNA of the CDR3 is TGTGCCAGCAGCCGGAGTCAGACAGGGACGCGGTCACCCCTCCACTTT.